These T cell receptor beta chains were read from a single sample in a study of identifying expanded T cells in peripheral blood. Libraries were prepared by immunoSEQ multiplex PCR; TCRdb keeps only in-frame clonotypes and omits some of them. This sample has roughly 100,000 clones, with about 90% found just once. The source material was blood. The receptors were gathered from a person between 18 and 70 years old in good health. Both conserved end residues are part of each CDR3. Clone size is shown for a subset of rows, as once, few, many or a class of expanded clone.

v_call cdr3_length clone_size cdr3_aa
TRBV5-1 13 . CASSPSGEAGYTF
TRBV6-5 13 . CASSRSGTYEQYF
TRBV2 13 . CARGTENTGELFF
TRBV7-2 13 . CASSRLTGTEQYF
TRBV5-1 16 . CASSHGGVTGRETQYF
TRBV7-3 14 once CASSLSPGGYGYTF
TRBV15 15 few CATSTGTGVSNEQFF
TRBV6-1 16 few CASSEGEGTGNQPQHF
TRBV6-5 15 once CASSYRGGGAAEAFF
TRBV9 17 . CASSVSGALWGTDTQYF
TRBV2 14 . CASSVPGRNYEQYF
TRBV9 14 . CASSATGIDYGYTF
TRBV15 13 . CATSQTRVETQYF
TRBV7-2 12 . CASSPGNVVWYF
TRBV4-2 15 . CASSRDRTVSYEQYF
TRBV5-6 14 . CASSMLAGGKTQYF
TRBV4-1 16 . CASSRDREATNEKLFF
TRBV7-9 19 . CASSLYSGLAGGPSYEQYF
TRBV5-1 14 . CASSLGGPHTEAFF
TRBV5-4 15 . CASSPGGSSGNTIYF
TRBV5-6 11 . CASSLVGVMDF
TRBV9 18 once CASSVASGTGGPSEKLFF
TRBV6-1 12 . CASSEHVKKQFF